This T cell receptor beta chain was documented in a study of cytomegalovirus exposure and HLA in healthy donors. Only in-frame clones appear in the TCRdb table, and some are missing; sequencing was by immunoSEQ multiplex PCR. The sample has 55,000 to 70,000 clones; roughly 90% are singletons. General study findings and limits: It was reportedly the case that the classifier diagnosed cytomegalovirus status with high specificity and sensitivity.

For this clone: Its antigen is not identified.

The source of this sequence is a woman aged 30 to 39 in good health and CMV-seronegative. Sequencing used PBMCs.

CDR3 sequence (DNA): TGTGCCAGCAGCCGGGACTCTGGCTATGGCTACACCTTC. This encodes CASSRDSGYGYTF. This chain connects TRBV27 to TRBJ1-2; TRBD1 might be the D (5 bases). Germline values: CDR1 MNHEY, CDR2 SMNVEV (reference sequence). V shed 6 bases and J shed 4 bases, with 12 bases lying between them. CDR3 length: 13 amino acids.